The rows below give T cell receptor beta chains drawn from one sample of a study of blood T cell repertoires in COVID-19. The method was immunoSEQ multiplex PCR; TCRdb's version includes in-frame clones alone and lacks a portion of them. This sample has approximately 210,000 clones, with about 88% found just once. Sequencing was performed on peripheral blood. These receptors were taken from a woman aged 40 to 55 who had recovered from COVID-19. Each CDR3 is given with its conserved first and last residue. The order of the fields is V gene, clone size, J gene, D gene, CDR3 DNA, CDR3 protein. A D gene is named only where the DNA matches it firmly. Part of the rows lack a size; the others show once, few, many or a class for expanded clones.

V gene: TRBV7-2
clone size: -
J gene: TRBJ2-3
D gene: -
CDR3 DNA: TGTGCCAGCAGCCCAGGCACAGATACGCAGTATTTT
CDR3 protein: CASSPGTDTQYF

V gene: TRBV5-4
clone size: -
J gene: TRBJ2-1
D gene: TRBD2
CDR3 DNA: TGTGCCAGCAGCTTGTGGGGGGGAGGCAATGAGCAGTTCTTC
CDR3 protein: CASSLWGGGNEQFF

V gene: TRBV7-2
clone size: -
J gene: TRBJ2-1
D gene: TRBD1
CDR3 DNA: TGTGCCAGCAGCTCCCGACAGGGGGAAGGTGAGCAGTTCTTC
CDR3 protein: CASSSRQGEGEQFF

V gene: TRBV5-1
clone size: -
J gene: TRBJ2-5
D gene: -
CDR3 DNA: TGCGCCAGCAACCGGGGGTTGGGGGAGACCCAGTACTTC
CDR3 protein: CASNRGLGETQYF

V gene: TRBV7-9
clone size: -
J gene: TRBJ1-1
D gene: TRBD1
CDR3 DNA: TGTGCCAGCAGCCCGAGACGGACAGGGAACAGTGAAGCTTTCTTT
CDR3 protein: CASSPRRTGNSEAFF

V gene: TRBV6-5
clone size: -
J gene: TRBJ1-1
D gene: TRBD1
CDR3 DNA: TGTGCCAGCCTCCCGGGACAGTCCACCCGGACTGAAGCTTTCTTT
CDR3 protein: CASLPGQSTRTEAFF

V gene: TRBV30
clone size: -
J gene: TRBJ2-7
D gene: -
CDR3 DNA: TGTGCCTGGAGTGTCCCAGGGGCGAATGCCGAGCAGTACTTC
CDR3 protein: CAWSVPGANAEQYF

V gene: TRBV3-1/TRBV3-2
clone size: -
J gene: TRBJ2-1
D gene: TRBD2
CDR3 DNA: TGTGCCAGCAGCCAAGAAGGTAGCGGGAGGGCAAGTGAGCAGTTCTTC
CDR3 protein: CASSQEGSGRASEQFF

V gene: TRBV28
clone size: few
J gene: TRBJ1-2
D gene: TRBD1
CDR3 DNA: TGTGCCAGCAGTTCCGGACAGGGCTATGGCTACACCTTC
CDR3 protein: CASSSGQGYGYTF

V gene: TRBV19
clone size: -
J gene: TRBJ1-1
D gene: TRBD1
CDR3 DNA: TGTGCCAGTAGTACAGGGGGTTTTGGTACTGAAGCTTTCTTT
CDR3 protein: CASSTGGFGTEAFF

V gene: TRBV10-3
clone size: -
J gene: TRBJ2-1
D gene: TRBD2
CDR3 DNA: TGTGCCATCAGTGAGGAGACTAGCGCTTACAATGAGCAGTTCTTC
CDR3 protein: CAISEETSAYNEQFF

V gene: TRBV6-1
clone size: -
J gene: TRBJ1-5
D gene: -
CDR3 DNA: TGTGCCAGCAGTGAGATCCCGGGACACCCAGGGGGCAATCAGCCCCAGCATTTT
CDR3 protein: CASSEIPGHPGGNQPQHF

V gene: TRBV6-4
clone size: -
J gene: TRBJ2-2
D gene: -
CDR3 DNA: TGTGCCAGCAGTGGGTACAGGGTGGGGGCCGGGGAGCTGTTTTTT
CDR3 protein: CASSGYRVGAGELFF

V gene: TRBV19
clone size: -
J gene: TRBJ2-1
D gene: -
CDR3 DNA: TGTGCCAGTTCCTGGAGTCAAGTAGGGGGTGGGAGTGAGCAGTTCTTC
CDR3 protein: CASSWSQVGGGSEQFF

V gene: TRBV11-2
clone size: -
J gene: TRBJ1-5
D gene: TRBD1
CDR3 DNA: TGTGCCAGCAGCACTGGACAGGGAATTCCCAATGGGAATCAGCCCCAGCATTTT
CDR3 protein: CASSTGQGIPNGNQPQHF

V gene: TRBV19
clone size: -
J gene: TRBJ2-3
D gene: TRBD2
CDR3 DNA: TGTGCCAGTAGTATAAGGTCTAGCGGGAGAGGCGATACGCAGTATTTT
CDR3 protein: CASSIRSSGRGDTQYF

V gene: TRBV15
clone size: -
J gene: TRBJ2-1
D gene: -
CDR3 DNA: TGTGCCACCAGCAAGGGACTCTCCAATGAGCAGTTCTTC
CDR3 protein: CATSKGLSNEQFF

V gene: TRBV30
clone size: -
J gene: TRBJ2-7
D gene: -
CDR3 DNA: TGTGCCTGGAGGACAGCCTACGAGCAGTACTTC
CDR3 protein: CAWRTAYEQYF

V gene: TRBV7-9
clone size: -
J gene: TRBJ2-1
D gene: -
CDR3 DNA: TGTGCCAGCAGCTTAGTTTCGGGAACGATACATGAGCAGTTCTTC
CDR3 protein: CASSLVSGTIHEQFF

V gene: TRBV28
clone size: -
J gene: TRBJ1-1
D gene: TRBD1
CDR3 DNA: TGTGCCAGCAGTTTAGAAGCAGGGGGCACTGAAGCTTTCTTT
CDR3 protein: CASSLEAGGTEAFF

V gene: TRBV7-3
clone size: -
J gene: TRBJ2-2
D gene: -
CDR3 DNA: TGTGCCAGCAGCTTACCTGGGGCGCAGGGTGGCGGGGAGCTGTTTTTT
CDR3 protein: CASSLPGAQGGGELFF

V gene: TRBV18
clone size: -
J gene: TRBJ1-1
D gene: TRBD1
CDR3 DNA: TGTGCCAGCTCACCACTCCCGACGACAGGGGTCACCACGAACACTGAAGCTTTCTTT
CDR3 protein: CASSPLPTTGVTTNTEAFF

V gene: TRBV11-2
clone size: once
J gene: TRBJ2-7
D gene: TRBD1
CDR3 DNA: TGTGCCAGCAGCTTAGGGACAGGGGGCGGCGAGCAGTACTTC
CDR3 protein: CASSLGTGGGEQYF

V gene: TRBV30
clone size: once
J gene: TRBJ2-4
D gene: -
CDR3 DNA: TGTGCCTGGAGTGGTCGGGGGATAGCCAAAAACATTCAGTACTTC
CDR3 protein: CAWSGRGIAKNIQYF

V gene: TRBV24-1
clone size: -
J gene: TRBJ1-5
D gene: TRBD1
CDR3 DNA: TGTGCCACCAGTGATCCTCGACAGGGGAAGCCCCAGCATTTT
CDR3 protein: CATSDPRQGKPQHF

V gene: TRBV27
clone size: -
J gene: TRBJ1-2
D gene: TRBD1
CDR3 DNA: TGTGCCAGCAGTCCCCCGGGACAGGGGGCTAATGGCTACACCTTC
CDR3 protein: CASSPPGQGANGYTF

V gene: TRBV5-1
clone size: -
J gene: TRBJ1-1
D gene: -
CDR3 DNA: TGCGCCAGTACGACAGACTCAGGGGCGAACACTGAAGCTTTCTTT
CDR3 protein: CASTTDSGANTEAFF

V gene: TRBV10-3
clone size: -
J gene: TRBJ1-6
D gene: -
CDR3 DNA: TGTGCCATCAGTGAGTCCCCTGCAGGGGATTCACCCCTCCACTTT
CDR3 protein: CAISESPAGDSPLHF

V gene: TRBV4-2
clone size: -
J gene: TRBJ1-5
D gene: -
CDR3 DNA: TGTGCCAGCAGCCAAGAAACAGGGCTCAATCAGCCCCAGCATTTT
CDR3 protein: CASSQETGLNQPQHF

V gene: TRBV12-2
clone size: -
J gene: TRBJ2-3
D gene: -
CDR3 DNA: TGTGCAAGTCGCCCCCAGGGGACTAGCACAACGAAAGGGACGCAGTATTTT
CDR3 protein: CASRPQGTSTTKGTQYF

V gene: TRBV6-2/TRBV6-3
clone size: -
J gene: TRBJ2-7
D gene: -
CDR3 DNA: TGTGCCAGCAGTTACTCGTTGGGCAGGGCCTCCTACGAGCAGTACTTC
CDR3 protein: CASSYSLGRASYEQYF

V gene: TRBV6-2/TRBV6-3
clone size: -
J gene: TRBJ2-2
D gene: TRBD2
CDR3 DNA: TGTGCCAGCAGTTACACCCCGGTGCTAGCGGGAGTTTATACCGGGGAGCTGTTTTTT
CDR3 protein: CASSYTPVLAGVYTGELFF

V gene: TRBV5-1
clone size: -
J gene: TRBJ2-5
D gene: TRBD1
CDR3 DNA: TGCGCCAGCCGTTGGGACAGGGCGTCCGAAGAGACCCAGTACTTC
CDR3 protein: CASRWDRASEETQYF

V gene: TRBV25-1
clone size: -
J gene: TRBJ1-2
D gene: TRBD1
CDR3 DNA: TGTGCCAGCAGGGGACAGGGAGATAACTATGGCTACACCTTC
CDR3 protein: CASRGQGDNYGYTF

V gene: TRBV18
clone size: -
J gene: TRBJ2-7
D gene: -
CDR3 DNA: TGTGCCAGCTCAGTAACAGGGTCAACCTCCTACGAGCAGTACTTC
CDR3 protein: CASSVTGSTSYEQYF

V gene: TRBV30
clone size: -
J gene: TRBJ1-6
D gene: -
CDR3 DNA: TGTGCCTGGACCCCAGGATTTGCCATGACACCCCTCCACTTT
CDR3 protein: CAWTPGFAMTPLHF

V gene: TRBV9
clone size: -
J gene: TRBJ2-5
D gene: TRBD2
CDR3 DNA: TGTGCCAGCAGCGTAGGCCCTAGCGGGGGAGGAGAGACCCAGTACTTC
CDR3 protein: CASSVGPSGGGETQYF

V gene: TRBV27
clone size: -
J gene: TRBJ2-7
D gene: TRBD2
CDR3 DNA: TGTGCCAGCAGTTTAATCTGGAGACTAGCGGGAGCCTACGAGCAGTACTTC
CDR3 protein: CASSLIWRLAGAYEQYF

V gene: TRBV28
clone size: -
J gene: TRBJ2-2
D gene: -
CDR3 DNA: TGTGCCAGCAGTTTATCCAGGGGGACGGGGGCTCCCGCCGGGGAGCTGTTTTTT
CDR3 protein: CASSLSRGTGAPAGELFF

V gene: TRBV30
clone size: -
J gene: TRBJ1-2
D gene: -
CDR3 DNA: TGTGCCTGGAGTTTGACAGGATATGGCTACACCTTC
CDR3 protein: CAWSLTGYGYTF

V gene: TRBV29-1
clone size: -
J gene: TRBJ2-1
D gene: TRBD2
CDR3 DNA: TGCAGCGTTGGGCTAGCGGGAAAGAGCTCCTACAATGAGCAGTTCTTC
CDR3 protein: CSVGLAGKSSYNEQFF

V gene: TRBV3-1/TRBV3-2
clone size: -
J gene: TRBJ2-7
D gene: TRBD1
CDR3 DNA: TGTGCCAGCAGCCAAGTTCTACAGGGGGCTAGCGAGCAGTACTTC
CDR3 protein: CASSQVLQGASEQYF

V gene: TRBV5-6
clone size: -
J gene: TRBJ1-4
D gene: -
CDR3 DNA: TGTGCCAGCAGCTCCCTCCAGGTACGGCCAAATGAAAAACTGTTTTTT
CDR3 protein: CASSSLQVRPNEKLFF

V gene: TRBV15
clone size: -
J gene: TRBJ2-3
D gene: -
CDR3 DNA: TGTGCCACCAGCGGCGAAGGGGGAGATACGCAGTATTTT
CDR3 protein: CATSGEGGDTQYF

V gene: TRBV7-9
clone size: -
J gene: TRBJ2-3
D gene: TRBD2
CDR3 DNA: TGTGCCAGCAGCCTAAACCCGGGACTAGCGGGAGATACGCAGTATTTT
CDR3 protein: CASSLNPGLAGDTQYF

V gene: TRBV27
clone size: -
J gene: TRBJ2-5
D gene: TRBD1
CDR3 DNA: TGTGCCAGCAGTTTGCGCGGGACAGGGGGCTCAAGAGAGACCCAGTACTTC
CDR3 protein: CASSLRGTGGSRETQYF

V gene: TRBV29-1
clone size: once
J gene: TRBJ1-2
D gene: TRBD1
CDR3 DNA: TGCAGCGTCGAACAGGGGACCTATGGCTACACCTTC
CDR3 protein: CSVEQGTYGYTF

V gene: TRBV6-5
clone size: -
J gene: TRBJ2-1
D gene: TRBD1
CDR3 DNA: TGTGCCAGCAGGGTGGGACAGGGGGACAGCAATGAGCAGTTCTTC
CDR3 protein: CASRVGQGDSNEQFF

V gene: TRBV10-3
clone size: once
J gene: TRBJ2-1
D gene: TRBD2
CDR3 DNA: TGTGCCATCAGTGGGACTAGCGGGTTCTACAATGAGCAGTTCTTC
CDR3 protein: CAISGTSGFYNEQFF

V gene: TRBV7-9
clone size: -
J gene: TRBJ1-2
D gene: TRBD1
CDR3 DNA: TGTGCCAGCAGCCCCACCCCTCTGGACAGGGGTAATGGCTACACCTTC
CDR3 protein: CASSPTPLDRGNGYTF

V gene: TRBV19
clone size: -
J gene: TRBJ1-4
D gene: TRBD1
CDR3 DNA: TGTGCCAGTAGTCCAGGGGGCGCGGCTAATGAAAAACTGTTTTTT
CDR3 protein: CASSPGGAANEKLFF